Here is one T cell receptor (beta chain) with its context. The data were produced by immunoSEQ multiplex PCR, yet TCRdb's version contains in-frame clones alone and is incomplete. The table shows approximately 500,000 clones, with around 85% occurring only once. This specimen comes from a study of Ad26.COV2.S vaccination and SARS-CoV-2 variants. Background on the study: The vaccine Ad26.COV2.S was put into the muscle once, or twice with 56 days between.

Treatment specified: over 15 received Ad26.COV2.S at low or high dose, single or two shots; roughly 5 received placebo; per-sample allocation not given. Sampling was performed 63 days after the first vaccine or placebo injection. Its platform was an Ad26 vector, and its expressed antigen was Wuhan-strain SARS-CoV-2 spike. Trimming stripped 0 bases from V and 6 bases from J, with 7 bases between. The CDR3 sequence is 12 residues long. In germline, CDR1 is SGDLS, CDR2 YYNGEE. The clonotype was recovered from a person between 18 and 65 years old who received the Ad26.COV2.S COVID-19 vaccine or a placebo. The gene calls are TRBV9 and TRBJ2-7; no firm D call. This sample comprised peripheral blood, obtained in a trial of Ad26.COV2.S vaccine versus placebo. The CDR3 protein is CASSVDEGEQYF. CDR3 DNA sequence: TGTGCCAGCAGCGTAGACGAAGGCGAGCAGTACTTC.